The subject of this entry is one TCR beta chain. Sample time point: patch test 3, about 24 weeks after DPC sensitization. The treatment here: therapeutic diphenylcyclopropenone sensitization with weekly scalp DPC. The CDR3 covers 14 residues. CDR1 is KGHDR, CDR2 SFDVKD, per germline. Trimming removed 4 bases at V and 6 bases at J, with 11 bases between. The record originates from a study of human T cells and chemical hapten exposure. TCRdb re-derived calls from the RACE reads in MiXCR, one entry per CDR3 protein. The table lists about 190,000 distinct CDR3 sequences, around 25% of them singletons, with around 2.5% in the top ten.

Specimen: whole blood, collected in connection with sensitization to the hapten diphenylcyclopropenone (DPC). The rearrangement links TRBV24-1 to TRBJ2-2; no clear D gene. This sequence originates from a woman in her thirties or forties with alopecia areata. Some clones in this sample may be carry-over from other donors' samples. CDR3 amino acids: CATSDFRRAGELFF. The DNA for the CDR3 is TGTGCCACCAGTGACTTCCGAAGGGCCGGGGAGCTGTTTTTT.